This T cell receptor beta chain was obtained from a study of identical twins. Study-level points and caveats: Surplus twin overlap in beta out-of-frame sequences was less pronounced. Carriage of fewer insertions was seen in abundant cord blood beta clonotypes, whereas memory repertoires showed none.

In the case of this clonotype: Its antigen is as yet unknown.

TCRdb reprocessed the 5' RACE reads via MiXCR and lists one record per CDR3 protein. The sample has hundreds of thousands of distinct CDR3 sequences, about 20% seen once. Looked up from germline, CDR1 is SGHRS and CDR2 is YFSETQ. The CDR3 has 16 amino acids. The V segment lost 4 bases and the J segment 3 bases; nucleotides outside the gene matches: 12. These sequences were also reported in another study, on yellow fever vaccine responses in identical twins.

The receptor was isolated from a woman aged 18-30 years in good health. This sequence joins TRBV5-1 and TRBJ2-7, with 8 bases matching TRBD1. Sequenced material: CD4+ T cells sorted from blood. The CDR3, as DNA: TGCGCCAGCAGCCCGTCCCGCAGGGGGCCGAGCTACGAGCAGTACTTC. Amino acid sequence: CASSPSRRGPSYEQYF.